This T cell receptor beta chain was retrieved from a study of T-cell memory formation after mild COVID-19. This clonotype appeared a few times. Its matching antigen is unknown. From the 5' RACE reads, TCRdb called clonotypes with MiXCR, one entry per CDR3 protein. The sample holds roughly 550,000 distinct CDR3 sequences, 20% seen once. Points from the study as a whole: Balance between CD4 and CD8 was seen in clones contracting day 15 to 85, and a CD4+ lean was seen in later expanders.

The CDR3 runs 14 residues. The V and J ends lost 0 bases and 4 bases respectively, with 11 bases between them. Germline V CDR1 and CDR2: SGDLS, YYNGEE. The V gene is TRBV9, the J gene TRBJ2-7, with D unclear. The sequenced material came from PBMCs or a T cell subset sorted from them (not recorded which). The clonotype originates from an adult woman who had mild COVID-19 (a few samples of this study predate the infection). Cell type and time point are not known. The CDR3 nucleotides are TGTGCCAGCAGCGTAGATGTCTCCCCTTACGAGCAGTACTTC. Its translation: CASSVDVSPYEQYF.